What follows are 5 T cell receptor beta chains derived from one specimen sequenced in a study of response to subunit inactivated influenza vaccine. One entry per CDR3 protein, called by TCRdb with MiXCR from the RT-PCR reads. The sample holds hundreds of thousands of distinct CDR3 sequences; about 18% are singletons and the top ten take roughly 11%. The input for sequencing was PBMCs from blood, taken approximately 5 days after vaccination. These receptors were collected from a man aged 50 to 59 who received an inactivated influenza vaccine.

The chain combines TRBV12-3 or TRBV12-4 with TRBJ2-1; D is ambiguous. Trimming removed 5 bases at V and 0 bases at J, with 14 bases between. The CDR3 has 16 amino acids. In nucleotides, the CDR3 is TGTGCCAGCAGTATATCGAGTCAGAGCTCCTACAATGAGCAGTTCTTC. It is translated as CASSISSQSSYNEQFF.

This clonotype was picked up many times. The gene calls are TRBV28 and TRBJ2-3; 8 positions agree with TRBD2. Germline assignment: CDR1 MDHEN and CDR2 SYDVKM. The trim removed 4 bases at V and 2 bases at J, leaving 8 bases unmatched. The length of the CDR3 is 16 residues. Here the CDR3 reads CASSSLAGPITDTQYF. Here the CDR3 DNA reads TGTGCCAGCAGTTCCCTAGCGGGCCCGATCACAGATACGCAGTATTTT. Full variable domain (remainder filled in from reference TRBV28 and TRBJ2-3): DVKVTQSSRYLVKRTGEKVFLECVQDMDHENMFWYRQDPGLGLRLIYFSYDVKMKEKGDIPEGYSVSREKKERFSLILESASTNQTSMYLCASSSLAGPITDTQYFGPGTRLTVL.

The chain employs TRBV6-5 and TRBJ2-1; D ambiguous. Germline V gene data show CDR1 as MNHEY and CDR2 as SVGAGI. This CDR3 has 11 amino acids. The V and J ends lost 6 bases and 8 bases respectively, with 8 bases between them. The CDR3 is CASRFVDEQFF. Written as DNA, the CDR3 is TGTGCCAGCAGGTTCGTTGATGAGCAGTTCTTC.

J is TRBJ2-5 and V is TRBV20-1; the D is unclear. V lost 4 bases and J 1 base, leaving 13 bases between the germline ends. This CDR3 spans 14 amino acids. The germline V gene encodes CDR1 DFQATT and CDR2 SNEGSKA (reference sequence). The CDR3 is CSAMRTEFQETQYF. CDR3 DNA sequence: TGCAGTGCTATGCGGACGGAATTCCAAGAGACCCAGTACTTC.

This chain links TRBV15 with TRBJ2-5; tentatively, D is TRBD1 (6 bases). Germline V lookup: CDR1 LNHNV, CDR2 YYDKDF (reference sequence). V lost 1 base, J lost 2 bases, and 11 bases lay in between. The CDR3 length is 15 residues. CDR3 nucleotide sequence: TGTGCCACCAGCAGAGCTGGGGGCTCTCAAGAGACCCAGTACTTC. It translates to CATSRAGGSQETQYF.